This is a list of T cell receptor beta chains from one sample in a study of CXCR3-negative and CXCR3-positive naive CD8 T cells. For each CDR3 protein, TCRdb gives one entry from its re-call of the 5' RACE reads, without DNA. Its table records about 150,000 distinct CDR3 sequences. The sample taken for sequencing was naive CXCR3+ CD8+ T cells from blood. These receptors originate from a human donor in good health. Some clones in this sample may be carry-over from other donors' samples. CDR3s include the opening cysteine and the closing phenylalanine or tryptophan. The order of the fields is J gene, V gene, CDR3 protein.

j_gene: TRBJ2-5; v_gene: TRBV2; CDR3aa: CASSEVVYNEQYF
j_gene: TRBJ2-3; v_gene: TRBV29-1; CDR3aa: CSVVGSTDTQYF
j_gene: TRBJ1-5; v_gene: TRBV27; CDR3aa: CASSLSHPSNQPQHF
j_gene: TRBJ2-7; v_gene: TRBV11-2; CDR3aa: CASSFTSGSYEQYF
j_gene: TRBJ1-1; v_gene: TRBV4-1; CDR3aa: CASSQDARGTEAFF
j_gene: TRBJ2-5; v_gene: TRBV29-1; CDR3aa: CSVEDLNSQETQYF
j_gene: TRBJ2-1; v_gene: TRBV20-1; CDR3aa: CSARWSGRAIEQFF
j_gene: TRBJ2-3; v_gene: TRBV14; CDR3aa: CASSQVGSTDTQYF
j_gene: TRBJ2-3; v_gene: TRBV6-5; CDR3aa: CASSYFAGVTDTQYF
j_gene: TRBJ2-1; v_gene: TRBV7-9; CDR3aa: CASSSLGYNEQFF